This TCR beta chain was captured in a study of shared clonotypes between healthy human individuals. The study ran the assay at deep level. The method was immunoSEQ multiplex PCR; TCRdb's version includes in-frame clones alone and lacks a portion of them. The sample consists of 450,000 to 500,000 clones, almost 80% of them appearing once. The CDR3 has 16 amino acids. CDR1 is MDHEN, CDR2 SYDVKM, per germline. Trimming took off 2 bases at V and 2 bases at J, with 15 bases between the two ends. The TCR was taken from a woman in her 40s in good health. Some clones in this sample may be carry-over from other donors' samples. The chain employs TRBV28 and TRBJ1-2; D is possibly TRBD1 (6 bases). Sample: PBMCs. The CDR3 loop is CASSLVSTGSNYGYTF. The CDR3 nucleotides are TGTGCCAGCAGTTTAGTTTCCACAGGGTCCAACTATGGCTACACCTTC.